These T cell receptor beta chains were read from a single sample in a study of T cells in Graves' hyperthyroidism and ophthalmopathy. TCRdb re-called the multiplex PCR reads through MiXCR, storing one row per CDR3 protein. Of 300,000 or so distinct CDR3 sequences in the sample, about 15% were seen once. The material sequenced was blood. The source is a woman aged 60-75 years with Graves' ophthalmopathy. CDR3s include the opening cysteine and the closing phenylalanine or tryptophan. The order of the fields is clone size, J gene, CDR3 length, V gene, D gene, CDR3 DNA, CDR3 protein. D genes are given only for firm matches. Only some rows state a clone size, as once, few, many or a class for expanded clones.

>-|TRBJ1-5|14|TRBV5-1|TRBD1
TGCGCCAGCAGCGTCGGACAGGGAGATCAGCCCCAGCATTTT
CASSVGQGDQPQHF
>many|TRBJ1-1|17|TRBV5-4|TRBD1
TGTGCCAGCAGCCTAGGACAGGGGAGCTTGGCGGACACTGAAGCTTTCTTT
CASSLGQGSLADTEAFF
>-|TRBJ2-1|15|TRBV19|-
TGTGCCAGTAGTATCGATGGGGCCGGGACAAATGAGCAGTTCTTC
CASSIDGAGTNEQFF
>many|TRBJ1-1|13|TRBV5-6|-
TGTGCCAGCAGTTTCGGAAGAGGCACTGAAGCTTTCTTT
CASSFGRGTEAFF
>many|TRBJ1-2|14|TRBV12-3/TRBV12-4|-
TGTGCCAGCAGTTTTAACAGGGCGGCTGTAGGCTACACCTTC
CASSFNRAAVGYTF
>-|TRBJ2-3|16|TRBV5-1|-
TGCGCCAGCAGCTCCGGGAAGGACAGCAGCACAGATACGCAGTATTTT
CASSSGKDSSTDTQYF
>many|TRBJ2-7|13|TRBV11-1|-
TGTGCCAGCAGCCGCTACGGGACCTACGAGCAGTACTTC
CASSRYGTYEQYF
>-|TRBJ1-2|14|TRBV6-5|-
TGTGCCAGCAGTTACGAAGGGGGTGCCTATGGCTACACCTTC
CASSYEGGAYGYTF
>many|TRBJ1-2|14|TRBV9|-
TGTGCCAGCAGCGTAGATTTTGACAGCTATGGCTACACCTTC
CASSVDFDSYGYTF
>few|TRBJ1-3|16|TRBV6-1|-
TGTGCCAGCAGGAGGGGGGACCTCGGGACGTCCAACACCATATATTTT
CASRRGDLGTSNTIYF
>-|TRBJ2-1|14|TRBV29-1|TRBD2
TGCAGCGGTAGCGGGAGGGGAGCCCACAATGAGCAGTTCTTC
CSGSGRGAHNEQFF
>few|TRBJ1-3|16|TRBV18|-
TGTGCCAGCTCACCGAACCTCCTGGACTCTGGAAACACCATATATTTT
CASSPNLLDSGNTIYF